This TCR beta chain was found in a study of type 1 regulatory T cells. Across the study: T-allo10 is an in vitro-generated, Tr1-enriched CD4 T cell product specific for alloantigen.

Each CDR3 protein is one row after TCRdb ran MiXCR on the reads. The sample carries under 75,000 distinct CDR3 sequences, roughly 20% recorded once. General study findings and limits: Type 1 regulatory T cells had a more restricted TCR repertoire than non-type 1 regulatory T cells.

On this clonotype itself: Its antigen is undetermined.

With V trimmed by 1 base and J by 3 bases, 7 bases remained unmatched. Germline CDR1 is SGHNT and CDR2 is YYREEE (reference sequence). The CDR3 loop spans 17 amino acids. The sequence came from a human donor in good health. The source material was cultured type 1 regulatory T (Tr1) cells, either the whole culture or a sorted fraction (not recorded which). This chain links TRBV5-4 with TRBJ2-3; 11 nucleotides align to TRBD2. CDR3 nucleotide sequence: TGTGCCAGCAGCTTGTGGCTAGCGGGAGGCGTGACAGATACGCAGTATTTT. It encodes CASSLWLAGGVTDTQYF.